This T cell receptor (beta chain) comes out of a study of blood T cell repertoires in COVID-19. Study at large: T cells, B-cell-depleted T cells, or PBMCs provided the cDNA or gDNA that served as material.

Data came from immunoSEQ multiplex PCR; TCRdb stores just in-frame clones and leaves some out. The sample shows 140,000 to 150,000 clones, roughly 82% of them seen only once. This clone has only a few counts. The CDR3 has 15 residues. The V gene lost 6 bases and the J gene lost 0 bases, with 9 bases spanning the gap. Germline V gene lookup returns CDR1 LNHDA and CDR2 SQIVND (reference sequence). This clonotype was obtained from a man aged 55 to 70 with active or convalescent COVID-19. Input material: peripheral blood. The rearrangement links TRBV19 to TRBJ1-6, with D perhaps TRBD1 (6 bases). The CDR3: CASRQGSSYNSPLHF. In nucleotides, the CDR3 is TGTGCCAGTAGACAGGGAAGCTCCTATAATTCACCCCTCCACTTT.